This paragraph covers one T cell receptor (beta chain) sequence. As yet, its antigen is unknown. Since a much larger clone is just one base distant, this may be a read error. Per the germline V gene, CDR1 is SGHRS and CDR2 is YFSETQ. The CDR3 contains 14 residues. TCRdb called the 5' RACE reads again in MiXCR, with one record for every CDR3 protein. The table shows roughly 120,000 distinct CDR3 sequences, with around 7.4% occurring only once. This record belongs to a study of T cells after yellow fever vaccination. Overall study context: Those fractions that held only low numbers of cells were prepared using the SMART-Seq v4 Ultra Low Input RNA kit.

The study, taken as a whole, reports: The CD4 and CD8 compartments had a small share of their clonotypes in common. Abundant bulk-population clonotypes could contaminate the FACS-sorted repertoires. Subsequent booster samples again held most clones from primary vaccination (around 96% CD4, 85% to 90% CD8).

Source: CD4+ T cells sorted from PBMCs, taken 10 to 11 days after the first yellow fever vaccination. The rearrangement joins TRBV5-1 to TRBJ2-3; 8 nucleotides agree with TRBD2. The clonotype comes from a man between 18 and 35 years old who received the YFV17D yellow fever vaccine. CDR3 sequence: CAISGGRPTDTQYF. The CDR3 DNA reads as TGCGCCATCAGCGGGGGACGTCCCACAGATACGCAGTATTTT.